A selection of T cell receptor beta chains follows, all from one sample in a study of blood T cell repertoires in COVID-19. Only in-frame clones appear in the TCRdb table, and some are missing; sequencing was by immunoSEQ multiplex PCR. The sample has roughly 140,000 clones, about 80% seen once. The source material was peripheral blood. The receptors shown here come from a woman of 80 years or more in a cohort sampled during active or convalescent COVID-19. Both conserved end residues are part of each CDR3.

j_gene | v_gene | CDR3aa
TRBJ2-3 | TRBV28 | CASSTLADNLLEQYF
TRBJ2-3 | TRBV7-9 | CASSNSRLAGGDTQYF
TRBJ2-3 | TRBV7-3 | CASSPAVQDTQYF
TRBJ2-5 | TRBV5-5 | CASSSGLAVLQETQYF
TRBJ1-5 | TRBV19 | CASSPGHGINQPQHF
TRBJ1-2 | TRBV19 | CASSIDQPASGYTF
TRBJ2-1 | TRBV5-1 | CASSSLLGTSMPFF
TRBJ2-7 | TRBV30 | CAWREAGGLYEQYF
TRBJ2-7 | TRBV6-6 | CASSSTGLKGEQYF
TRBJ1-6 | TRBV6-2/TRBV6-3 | CASSFSTGGYSPLHF
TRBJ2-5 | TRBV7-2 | CASSLTTSGGETQYF
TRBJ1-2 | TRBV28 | CASRVTGDLGYTF
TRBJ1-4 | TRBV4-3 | CASSQEGNMRMFF
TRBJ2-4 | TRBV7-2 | CASSPGTSGGADIQYF
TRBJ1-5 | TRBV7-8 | CASSPGTGSSQPQHF
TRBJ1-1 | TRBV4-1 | CASSLDGDRWNTEAFF
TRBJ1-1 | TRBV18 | CASSPQRGYTEAFF
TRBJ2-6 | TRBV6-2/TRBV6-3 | CASSYYGRGAGANVLTF
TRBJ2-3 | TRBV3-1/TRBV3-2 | CASRTRGGLTDTQYF
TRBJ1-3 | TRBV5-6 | CASSLGAGLGGNTIYF
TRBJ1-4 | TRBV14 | CASSQVYGEKLFF
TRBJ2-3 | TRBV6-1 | CASRPPGQRQNTQYF
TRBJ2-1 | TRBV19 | CASSMVGGGGAGEQFF
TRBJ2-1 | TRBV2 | CASSGDRGSYNEQFF
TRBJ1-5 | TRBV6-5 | CASRRTVEGNQPQHF
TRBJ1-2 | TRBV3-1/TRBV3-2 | CASSQDGYRGIYGYTF
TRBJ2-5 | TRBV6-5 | CASRFTSGGGETQYF
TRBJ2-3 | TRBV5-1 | CASSLGQGISTDTQYF
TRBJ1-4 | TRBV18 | CASSITRNEKLFF
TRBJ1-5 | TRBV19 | CASSVRGGPNQPQHF
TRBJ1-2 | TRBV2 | CASIRDRNNYGYTF
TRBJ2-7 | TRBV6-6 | CASSSPGTGSYEQYF
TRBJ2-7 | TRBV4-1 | CASSQGLAGYEQYF